This T cell receptor beta chain derives from a study of OX40 agonist ivuxolimab in advanced cancers. Study-wide context: An agonistic anti-OX40 (CD134) antibody, ivuxolimab, was used to treat the patients.

TCRdb's copy holds only in-frame clones and misses some; the assay was immunoSEQ multiplex PCR. The data hold approximately 79,000 clones, with roughly 90% observed a single time. Of note for this clone: Its antigen is currently unknown.

The ends lost 5 bases at V and 5 bases at J; junction bases unmatched: 16. This CDR3 comprises 17 residues. Germline V lookup: CDR1 PRHDT, CDR2 FYEKMQ (reference sequence). Broader study findings: CD8+ T cells showed, on average, more clonal expansion than CD4+ cells. The study observed clonal expansion of CD4+ and CD8+ blood T cells by week 6 at 0.1 to 3.0 mg/kg.

The sequence was collected from an adult with an advanced solid tumor such as melanoma, head and neck, liver or kidney cancer. This specimen consisted of CD4+ or CD8+ T cells sorted from blood, obtained in a trial of the OX40 agonist ivuxolimab. This rearrangement joins TRBV13 to TRBJ2-5; 8 bases are a match to TRBD1. The CDR3 spells CASSLKSGGLGWETQYF. The CDR3 DNA reads TGTGCCAGCAGCCTAAAGTCAGGGGGCTTAGGTTGGGAGACCCAGTACTTC.